Below, one T cell receptor (beta chain) is given with its context. Its antigen is not identified. The CDR3 consists of 13 residues. V lost 6 bases to trimming and J lost 5 bases; unmatched junction nucleotides: 6. Germline V gene lookup returns CDR1 MNHEY and CDR2 SVGAGI. This sample stems from a study of T cells in Graves' hyperthyroidism and ophthalmopathy. Overall study findings and caveats: A model built on 13 V-J features separated ophthalmopathy from stable hyperthyroidism.

RNA transcripts were the template for amplifying TCR beta CDR3 regions. HTBI primers were used for first-round RT-PCR of the TCR CDR3. TCRdb itself ran the multiplex PCR reads through MiXCR, one entry per CDR3 protein. The sample contains 700,000 to 850,000 distinct CDR3 sequences, 30% to 40% of which appear only once. The chain carries TRBV6-5 and TRBJ1-2, with 7 bases lining up with TRBD1. The sample was blood. The TCR comes from a woman between 35 and 50 years old with Graves' hyperthyroidism. The chain's CDR3 is CASRRGQPYGYTF. In DNA form, the CDR3 reads TGTGCCAGCAGAAGGGGACAGCCGTATGGCTACACCTTC.